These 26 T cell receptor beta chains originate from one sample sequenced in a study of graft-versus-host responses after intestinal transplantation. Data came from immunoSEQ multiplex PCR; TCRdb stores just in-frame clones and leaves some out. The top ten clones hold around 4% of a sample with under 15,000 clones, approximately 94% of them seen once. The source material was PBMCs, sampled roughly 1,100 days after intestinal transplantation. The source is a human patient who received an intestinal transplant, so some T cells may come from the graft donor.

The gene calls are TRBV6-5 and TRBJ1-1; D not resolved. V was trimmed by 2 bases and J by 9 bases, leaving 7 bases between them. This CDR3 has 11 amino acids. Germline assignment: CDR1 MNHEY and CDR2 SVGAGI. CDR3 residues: CASSYGSKAFF. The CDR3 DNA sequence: TGTGCCAGCAGTTACGGGTCCAAAGCTTTCTTT.

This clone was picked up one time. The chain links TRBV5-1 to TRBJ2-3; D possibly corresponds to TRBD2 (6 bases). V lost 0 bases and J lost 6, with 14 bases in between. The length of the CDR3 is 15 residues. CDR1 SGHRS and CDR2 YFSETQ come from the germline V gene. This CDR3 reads CASSLELGGRDTQYF. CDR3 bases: TGCGCCAGCAGCTTGGAGCTGGGGGGTCGGGATACGCAGTATTTT.

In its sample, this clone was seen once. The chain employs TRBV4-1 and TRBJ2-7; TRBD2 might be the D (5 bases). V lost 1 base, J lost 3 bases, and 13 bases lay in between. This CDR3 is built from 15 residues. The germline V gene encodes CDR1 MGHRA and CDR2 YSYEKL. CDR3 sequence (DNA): TGCGCCAGCAGCCAAGTTCCGGGGAAAGGCTACGAGCAGTACTTC. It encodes CASSQVPGKGYEQYF.

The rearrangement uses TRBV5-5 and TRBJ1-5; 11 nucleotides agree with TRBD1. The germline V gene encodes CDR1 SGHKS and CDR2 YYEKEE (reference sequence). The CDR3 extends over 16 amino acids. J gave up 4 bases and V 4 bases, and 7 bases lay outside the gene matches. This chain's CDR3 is CASSERTGGDNQPQHF. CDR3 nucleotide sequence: TGTGCCAGCAGCGAGAGGACAGGGGGCGATAATCAGCCCCAGCATTTT.

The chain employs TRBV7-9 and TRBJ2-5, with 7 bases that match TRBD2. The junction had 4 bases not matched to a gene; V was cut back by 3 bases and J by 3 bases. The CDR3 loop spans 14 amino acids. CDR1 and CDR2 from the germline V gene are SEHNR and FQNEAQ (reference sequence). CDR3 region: CASSFSLAEETQYF. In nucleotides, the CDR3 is TGTGCCAGCAGCTTTTCGCTAGCGGAAGAGACCCAGTACTTC.

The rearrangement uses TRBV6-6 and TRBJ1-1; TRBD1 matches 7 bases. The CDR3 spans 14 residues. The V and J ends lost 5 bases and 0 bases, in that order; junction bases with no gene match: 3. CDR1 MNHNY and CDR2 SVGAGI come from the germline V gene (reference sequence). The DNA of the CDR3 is TGTGCCAGCAGTAAGGGACAGATGAACACTGAAGCTTTCTTT. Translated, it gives CASSKGQMNTEAFF.

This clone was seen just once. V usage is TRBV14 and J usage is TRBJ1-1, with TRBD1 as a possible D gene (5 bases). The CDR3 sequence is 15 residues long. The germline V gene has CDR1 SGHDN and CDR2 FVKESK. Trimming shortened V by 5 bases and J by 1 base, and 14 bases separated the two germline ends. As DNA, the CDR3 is TGTGCCAGCAGCTCAACCCGACAGAAGAACACTGAAGCTTTCTTT. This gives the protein CASSSTRQKNTEAFF.

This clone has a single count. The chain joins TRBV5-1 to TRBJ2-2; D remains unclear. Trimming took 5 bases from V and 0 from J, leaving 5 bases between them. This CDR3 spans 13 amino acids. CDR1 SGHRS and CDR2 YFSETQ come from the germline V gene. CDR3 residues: CASRIANTGELFF. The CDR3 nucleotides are TGCGCCAGCAGGATTGCGAACACCGGGGAGCTGTTTTTT.

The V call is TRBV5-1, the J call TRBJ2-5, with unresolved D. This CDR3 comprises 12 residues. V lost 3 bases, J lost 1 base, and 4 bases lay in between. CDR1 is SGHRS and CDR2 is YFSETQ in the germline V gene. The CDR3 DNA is TGCGCCAGCAGCTCGGGCCAAGAGACCCAGTACTTC. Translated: CASSSGQETQYF.

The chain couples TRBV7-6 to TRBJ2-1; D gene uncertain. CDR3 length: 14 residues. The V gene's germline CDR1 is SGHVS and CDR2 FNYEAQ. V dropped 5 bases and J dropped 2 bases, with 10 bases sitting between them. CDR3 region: CASSPVQPYNEQFF. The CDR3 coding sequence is TGTGCCAGCAGCCCGGTCCAGCCCTACAATGAGCAGTTCTTC.

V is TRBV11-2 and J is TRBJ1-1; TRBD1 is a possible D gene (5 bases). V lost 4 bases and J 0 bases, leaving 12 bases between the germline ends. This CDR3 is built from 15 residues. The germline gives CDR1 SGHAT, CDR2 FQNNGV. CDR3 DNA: TGTGCCAGCAGCTCCATGGGGCAGATGAACACTGAAGCTTTCTTT. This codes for CASSSMGQMNTEAFF.

CDR3 residues: CASSGTQGPFTDTQYF. CDR3 sequence (DNA): TGTGCCAGCAGTGGGACACAGGGACCCTTCACAGATACGCAGTATTTT. The chain links TRBV6-1 to TRBJ2-3, with D possibly being TRBD1 (6 bases). V was cut by 4 bases and J by 2 bases, with 16 bases left in between. The CDR3 sequence is 16 residues long. CDR1 and CDR2 (germline): MNHNS, SASEGT.

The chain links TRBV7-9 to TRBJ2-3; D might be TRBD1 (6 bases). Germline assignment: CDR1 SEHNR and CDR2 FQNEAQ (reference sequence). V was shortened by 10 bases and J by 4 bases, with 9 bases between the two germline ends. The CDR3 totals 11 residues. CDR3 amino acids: CANWGPDTQYF. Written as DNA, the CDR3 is TGTGCCAACTGGGGGCCAGATACGCAGTATTTT.

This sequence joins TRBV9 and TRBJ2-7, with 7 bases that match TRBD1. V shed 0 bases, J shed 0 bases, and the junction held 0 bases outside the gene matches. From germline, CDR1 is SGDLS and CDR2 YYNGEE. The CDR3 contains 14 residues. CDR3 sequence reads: CASSVGDSSYEQYF. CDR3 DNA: TGTGCCAGCAGCGTAGGGGACAGCTCCTACGAGCAGTACTTC.

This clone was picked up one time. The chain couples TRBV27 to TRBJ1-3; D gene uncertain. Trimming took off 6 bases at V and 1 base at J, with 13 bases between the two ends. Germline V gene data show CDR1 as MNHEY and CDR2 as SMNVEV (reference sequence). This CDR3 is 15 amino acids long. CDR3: CASSPFRWSGNTIYF. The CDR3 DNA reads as TGTGCCAGCAGCCCCTTTCGTTGGTCTGGAAACACCATATATTTT.

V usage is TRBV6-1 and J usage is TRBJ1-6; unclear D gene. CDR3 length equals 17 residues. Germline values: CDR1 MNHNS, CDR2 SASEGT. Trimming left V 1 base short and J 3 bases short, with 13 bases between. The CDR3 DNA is TGTGCCAGCAGTGAAGAATTCCCAGGAGTCTATAATTCACCCCTCCACTTT. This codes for CASSEEFPGVYNSPLHF.

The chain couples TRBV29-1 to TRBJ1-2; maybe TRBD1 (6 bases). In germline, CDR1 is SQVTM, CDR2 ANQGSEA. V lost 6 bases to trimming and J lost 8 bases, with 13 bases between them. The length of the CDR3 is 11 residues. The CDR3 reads CSVVGGLGYTF. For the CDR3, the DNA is TGCAGCGTGGTAGGGGGGCTAGGCTACACCTTC.

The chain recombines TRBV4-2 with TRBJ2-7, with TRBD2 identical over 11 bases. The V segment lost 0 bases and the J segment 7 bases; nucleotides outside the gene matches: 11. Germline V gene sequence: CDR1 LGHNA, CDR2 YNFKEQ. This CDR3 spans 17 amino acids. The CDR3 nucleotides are TGTGCCAGCAGCCAAGATGGGGTAGCGGGGGGGTACGAGGAGCAGTACTTC. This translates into CASSQDGVAGGYEEQYF.

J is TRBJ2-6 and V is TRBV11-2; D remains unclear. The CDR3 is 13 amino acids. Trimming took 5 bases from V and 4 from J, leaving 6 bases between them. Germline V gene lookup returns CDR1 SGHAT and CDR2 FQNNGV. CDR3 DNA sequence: TGTGCCAGCAGCCGGGCCGGGGCCAACGTCCTGACTTTC. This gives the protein CASSRAGANVLTF.

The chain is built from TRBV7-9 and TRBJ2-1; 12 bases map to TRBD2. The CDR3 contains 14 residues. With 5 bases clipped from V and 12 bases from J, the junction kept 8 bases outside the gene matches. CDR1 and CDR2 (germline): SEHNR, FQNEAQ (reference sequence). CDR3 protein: CASSPRTSGELQFF. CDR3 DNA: TGTGCCAGCAGCCCCCGGACTAGCGGGGAGCTGCAGTTCTTC.

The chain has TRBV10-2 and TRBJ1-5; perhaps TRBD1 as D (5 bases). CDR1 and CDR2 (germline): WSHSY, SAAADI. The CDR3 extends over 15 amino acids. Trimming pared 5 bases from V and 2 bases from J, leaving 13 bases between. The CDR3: CASSPLQVGNQPQHF. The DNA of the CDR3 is TGCGCCAGCAGTCCCTTACAGGTGGGCAATCAGCCCCAGCATTTT.

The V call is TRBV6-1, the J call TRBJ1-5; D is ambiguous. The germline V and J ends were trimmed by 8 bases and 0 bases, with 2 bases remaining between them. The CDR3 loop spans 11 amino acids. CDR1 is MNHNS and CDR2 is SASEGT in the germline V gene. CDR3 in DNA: TGTGCCAGCGCTAGCAATCAGCCCCAGCATTTT. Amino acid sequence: CASASNQPQHF.

DNA of the CDR3: TGTGCCAGCAGCTTAGGGGCTAGCGGGGGCTCCTACGAGCAGTACTTC. Residues: CASSLGASGGSYEQYF. The rearrangement joins TRBV11-2 to TRBJ2-5; 10 bases agree with TRBD2. The end of the DNA fits TRBJ2-7 better, so the J call may be wrong. Germline V gene sequence: CDR1 SGHAT, CDR2 FQNNGV. CDR3 length: 16 residues.

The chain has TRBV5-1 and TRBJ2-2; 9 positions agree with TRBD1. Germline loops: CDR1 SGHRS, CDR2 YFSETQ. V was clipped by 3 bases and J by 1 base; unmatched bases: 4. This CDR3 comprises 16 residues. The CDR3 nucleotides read TGCGCCAGCAGCTCCATGGACAGGGGGAACACCGGGGAGCTGTTTTTT. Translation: CASSSMDRGNTGELFF.

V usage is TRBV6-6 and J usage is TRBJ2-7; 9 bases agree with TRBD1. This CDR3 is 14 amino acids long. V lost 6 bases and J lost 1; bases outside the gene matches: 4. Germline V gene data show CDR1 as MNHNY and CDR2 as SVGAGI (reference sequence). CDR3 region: CASRTTGGSYEQYF. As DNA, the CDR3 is TGTGCCAGCAGGACGACAGGGGGTTCCTACGAGCAGTACTTC.

CDR3 nucleotides: TGTGCCAGCAGCTTAATTTCTACAGGGAAAGAGACCCAGTACTTC. Translated: CASSLISTGKETQYF. V usage is TRBV7-9 and J usage is TRBJ2-5; weak D call: TRBD1 (6 bases). CDR1 is SEHNR, CDR2 FQNEAQ, per germline (reference sequence). The CDR3 runs to 15 residues. V was shortened by 2 bases and J by 3 bases, with 13 bases between the two germline ends.